This T cell receptor beta chain was profiled in a study of shared clonotypes between healthy human individuals. Germline V lookup: CDR1 ENHRY, CDR2 SYGVKD. The ends lost 2 bases at V and 0 bases at J; junction bases unmatched: 4. This CDR3 has 15 amino acids. Some clones are missing from TCRdb's copy, which holds only in-frame ones; the method was immunoSEQ multiplex PCR. This table has 950,000 to 1,300,000 clones, about 70% appearing once. In its sample, this clone was seen once. The receptor's source is a man aged 18 to 30 in good health. The chain joins TRBV10-3 to TRBJ2-7, with 7 nucleotides matching TRBD1. Material for sequencing was memory CD4+ T cells sorted from blood. The subset here: CD45RA-negative fraction. The CDR3 region has the DNA TGTGCCATCAGTGAGATCCGGGACAGCTCCTACGAGCAGTACTTC. Translation: CAISEIRDSSYEQYF.